These T cell receptor beta chains were read from a single sample in a study of beta chain features in type 1 diabetes. The assay was immunoSEQ multiplex PCR, and TCRdb's table has in-frame clones only and misses some. Among hundreds of thousands of clones listed, 14% to 15% were seen once. What was sequenced was naive CD4+ T cells from blood. The receptors stem from a man aged 18-30 years with type 1 diabetes. The CDR3 runs from the conserved cysteine through the conserved F or W. A D gene is named only where the DNA matches it firmly. For some rows the clone size is stated as once, few or many, or as a class when expanded; others skip it.

J gene	clone size	D gene	V gene	CDR3 DNA	CDR3 protein
TRBJ2-5	few	TRBD1	TRBV4-1	TGCGCCAGCAGCCAAGCCGGGGACAGGGTGGGGGAGACCCAGTACTTC	CASSQAGDRVGETQYF
TRBJ1-1	.	.	TRBV30	TGTGCCTGGAGTTACAGGGATGACACTGAAGCTTTCTTT	CAWSYRDDTEAFF
TRBJ2-5	.	.	TRBV2	TGTGCCAGCACTTACGTGGGGGGTCGGGAGACCCAGTACTTC	CASTYVGGRETQYF
TRBJ1-5	.	.	TRBV29-1	TGCAGCGTTGCAGGTGTCGGTGAGCCCCAGCATTTT	CSVAGVGEPQHF
TRBJ1-1	.	.	TRBV18	TGTGCCAGCTCACCTCAGGGGAGCACTGAAGCTTTCTTT	CASSPQGSTEAFF
TRBJ1-1	.	TRBD1	TRBV7-2	TGTGCCAGCAGCCCAAGGACAGGGAACACTGAAGCTTTCTTT	CASSPRTGNTEAFF
TRBJ2-5	few	.	TRBV28	TGTGCCAGCACCTCTAGGGGTCTACGGTACCAAGAGACCCAGTACTTC	CASTSRGLRYQETQYF
TRBJ1-2	.	.	TRBV7-2	TGTGCCAGCAGCTTTAAAACAGACTATGGCTACACCTTC	CASSFKTDYGYTF
TRBJ1-1	.	TRBD1	TRBV9	TGTGCCAGCAGCGTAGGGGACAGAACAAGGAACACTGAAGCTTTCTTT	CASSVGDRTRNTEAFF
TRBJ1-6	few	.	TRBV4-1	TGCGCCAGCAGCCAAGACGGGGGTTCACCCCTCCACTTT	CASSQDGGSPLHF
TRBJ1-2	.	.	TRBV19	TGTGCCAGTAGTATAGGTGTGGCGGCTAACTATGGCTACACCTTC	CASSIGVAANYGYTF
TRBJ2-5	.	.	TRBV9	TGTGCCAGCAGCGTAGGTGGAGAAGAGACCCAGTACTTC	CASSVGGEETQYF
TRBJ2-3	.	.	TRBV29-1	TGCAGCGTTCGTCTAGTTTTAACAGATACGCAGTATTTT	CSVRLVLTDTQYF
TRBJ2-5	few	TRBD2	TRBV27	TGTGCCAGCCGTCGTGTGGGGCTAGCGGGGGGAGAGACCCAGTACTTC	CASRRVGLAGGETQYF
TRBJ2-1	.	.	TRBV4-1	TGCGCCAGCAGAAAGGTAATCGCACAGTTTAATGAGCAGTTCTTC	CASRKVIAQFNEQFF
TRBJ1-4	.	.	TRBV30	TGTGCCTGGGATAATTGGGGGGGAAATGAAAAACTGTTTTTT	CAWDNWGGNEKLFF
TRBJ2-1	few	.	TRBV29-1	TGCAGCGTTGCAGGCACCACAGGGAGTAGAAGTGAGCAGTTCTTC	CSVAGTTGSRSEQFF
TRBJ1-6	few	.	TRBV10-3	TGTGCCATCAGTGAGTCGGTCGATAACTATTCACCCCTCCACTTT	CAISESVDNYSPLHF
TRBJ1-1	few	.	TRBV2	TGTGCCAGCAGTGAAACCCAGACTGAAGCTTTCTTT	CASSETQTEAFF
TRBJ2-7	.	.	TRBV28	TGTGCCAGCTTGCCTCAATCCCTAACCGGCGAGCAGTACTTC	CASLPQSLTGEQYF
TRBJ1-5	few	.	TRBV4-3	TGCGCCACCCCTCACCCGGGAGGAGATAGCAATCAGCCCCAGCATTTT	CATPHPGGDSNQPQHF
TRBJ1-2	few	TRBD1	TRBV2	TGTGCCAGCAGGGGGACAGGGAGGGACTATGGCTACACCTTC	CASRGTGRDYGYTF
TRBJ2-7	.	.	TRBV5-4	TGTGCCAGCAGCTTGGATTACAGTCCCTACGAGCAGTACTTC	CASSLDYSPYEQYF
TRBJ2-1	few	TRBD2	TRBV18	TGTGCCAGCTCACCACGATCAATACTAGCGGGAGTTAATGAGCAGTTCTTC	CASSPRSILAGVNEQFF
TRBJ2-3	few	TRBD2	TRBV7-8	TGTGCCAGCAGCTTAGTGACTAGCGGGAAAGCAGATACGCAGTATTTT	CASSLVTSGKADTQYF
TRBJ2-3	.	TRBD1	TRBV5-4	TGTGCCAGCAAGGTGGACAGGGGCACAGATACGCAGTATTTT	CASKVDRGTDTQYF
TRBJ1-2	.	TRBD1	TRBV30	TGTGCCTGGAGTCGACAGGGTCCCTATGGCTACACCTTC	CAWSRQGPYGYTF
TRBJ2-1	few	TRBD2	TRBV2	TGTGCCAGCAGCCCCGGGACTAGCGGGGTCGATGAGCAGTTCTTC	CASSPGTSGVDEQFF
TRBJ2-1	few	TRBD2	TRBV25-1	TGTGCCAGCAGTGACCCCAGCGGGGGGCGCCGATACAATGAGCAGTTCTTC	CASSDPSGGRRYNEQFF
TRBJ1-2	.	.	TRBV21-1	TGTGCCAGCAGGACGGACAGGGGGAGCCCTTTCGATGGCTACACCTTC	CASRTDRGSPFDGYTF
TRBJ2-3	.	TRBD2	TRBV11-2	TGTGCCAGCAGCTTAGGGGCGGCGGGGGACGCAGATACGCAGTATTTT	CASSLGAAGDADTQYF
TRBJ1-1	.	.	TRBV14	TGTGCCAGCAGCCAAGATCGGGGGGGCAGGTACACTGAAGCTTTCTTT	CASSQDRGGRYTEAFF
TRBJ2-2	.	TRBD1	TRBV29-1	TGCAGCATTTACAGGGCGCCAGGGGGCGGGGAGCTGTTTTTT	CSIYRAPGGGELFF
TRBJ2-5	.	.	TRBV20-1	TGCAGTGCTAATTCAGCGAAGACCCAGTACTTC	CSANSAKTQYF
TRBJ1-3	.	.	TRBV30	TGTGCCTGGAGTGTGCGGGGTTTACCTGGAAACACCATATATTTT	CAWSVRGLPGNTIYF